The 4 T cell receptor beta chains presented below share a single source sample, sequenced in a study of T cells after yellow fever vaccination. TCRdb redid the calling of the 5' RACE reads with MiXCR, one entry per CDR3 protein. The sample records tens of thousands of distinct CDR3 sequences, 6.5% being singletons. The material sequenced was CD8+ T cells sorted from PBMCs, taken around 45 days after the first yellow fever vaccination. Receptors were obtained from a man between 18 and 35 years old who received the YFV17D yellow fever vaccine.

This clonotype has a count of ten or more. The rearrangement joins TRBV2 to TRBJ2-3, with D tentatively TRBD1 (6 bases). Between the trimmed V and J ends, which lost 6 bases and 0 bases, there was a span of 13 bases. The CDR3 covers 15 residues. Germline V gene data show CDR1 as SNHLY and CDR2 as FYNNEI. This chain's CDR3 is CASRETGDSTDTQYF. The CDR3 DNA reads as TGTGCCAGCAGGGAGACAGGCGACAGCACAGATACGCAGTATTTT.

The rearrangement uses TRBV25-1 and TRBJ1-1, with D possibly being TRBD1 (5 bases). The germline V and J ends were trimmed by 2 bases and 7 bases, with 17 bases remaining between them. Germline V gene sequence: CDR1 MGHDK, CDR2 SYGVNS. This CDR3 region has 15 residues. CDR3 residues: CASSEGTWARIEAFF. The CDR3 DNA sequence: TGTGCCAGCAGTGAAGGGACGTGGGCTCGAATTGAAGCTTTCTTT. Complete variable domain (other parts from reference TRBV25-1 and TRBJ1-1): EADIYQTPRYLVIGTGKKITLECSQTMGHDKMYWYQQDPGMELHLIHYSYGVNSTEKGDLSSESTVSRIRTEHFPLTLESARPSHTSQYLCASSEGTWARIEAFFGQGTRLTVV.

Details on this clonotype: A clone one base away is much larger, so this may be a read error. The chain recombines TRBV7-9 with TRBJ2-1, with D unclear. Trimming removed 5 bases at V and 9 bases at J, with 11 bases between. The CDR3 contains 12 residues. Per germline, CDR1 SEHNR and CDR2 FQNEAQ (reference sequence). The CDR3 region has the DNA TGTGCCAGCAGCGGTGTCAGCGCTGAGCAGTTCTTC. This gives the protein CASSGVSAEQFF.

This clonotype has a count of ten or more. This chain links TRBV11-2 with TRBJ1-1, with D maybe TRBD1 (5 bases). The V end was cut by 5 bases, the J end by 4 bases, with 8 bases between. Germline CDR1 and CDR2: SGHAT and FQNNGV. This CDR3 region has 12 residues. The CDR3 reads CASSPGGTEAFF. The CDR3 region has the DNA TGTGCCAGCAGCCCCGGGGGCACTGAAGCTTTCTTT.